One sample yielded the 32 T cell receptor beta chains listed below, sequenced in a study of CD8+ T cells in alopecia areata (dated by TCRdb to 2016 to 2019). The sample's time point label is to be understood as: around 22 weeks on oral tofacitinib. The label giving this sample's treatment or condition can be read as: oral pan-JAK inhibitor, 5-10 mg twice daily. The library was prepared using the immunoSEQ multiplex PCR assay. RNA was extracted from all samples and reverse transcribed into cDNA as template for TCR sequencing. TCRdb re-hosts the immuneACCESS table, in-frame sequences only. Its copies lack some clones; in the studies checked, an unresolved V gene accounts for under half of them, and the cause for the rest is not known. This sample is represented by about 120,000 clones; approximately 55% of them were singletons. Approximately 3.1% of the sample belongs to the ten largest clones. The material was CD4+ T cells sorted from blood, obtained at week 24, from a patient treated with tofacitinib. The receptors were sampled from a human donor with alopecia areata.

This chain uses TRBV5-1 with TRBJ2-1; 7 bases map to TRBD2. Germline assignment: CDR1 SGHRS and CDR2 YFSETQ. This CDR3 has 15 amino acids. The ends lost 5 bases at V and 4 bases at J; junction bases unmatched: 9. The CDR3 DNA follows: TGCGCCAGCAGTCAGACCGGGACTATGTACAATGAGCAGTTCTTC. This encodes CASSQTGTMYNEQFF.

Relative to its sample, this clone is medium-sized. V usage is TRBV6-6 and J usage is TRBJ2-1; D is uncertain. The germline V gene has CDR1 MNHNY and CDR2 SVGAGI (reference sequence). The ends were cut back, 4 bases at V and 5 bases at J, with 9 bases in the middle. The CDR3 has 13 amino acids. The CDR3 sequence is CASSFPGDNEQFF. DNA for the CDR3: TGTGCCAGCAGTTTCCCCGGTGACAATGAGCAGTTCTTC.

Notes on this clone: The junction and the germline gene differ at one end; a read error may be behind it. The chain combines TRBV7-7 with TRBJ2-3; TRBD2 matches 8 bases. Germline values: CDR1 SSHAT, CDR2 FNYEAQ (reference sequence). The CDR3 has 15 residues. The CDR3 DNA follows: TGTGCTAGCAGCTTAGGCGGCGGGGGGTCATATACGCAGTATTTT. The encoded protein is CASSLGGGGSYTQYF.

This chain links TRBV29-1 with TRBJ2-1, with D possibly matching TRBD1 (5 bases). The CDR3 is made up of 14 amino acids. The germline V gene encodes CDR1 SQVTM and CDR2 ANQGSEA. V lost 4 bases and J 0 bases, leaving 10 bases between the germline ends. CDR3 sequence (DNA): TGCAGCGTTGCTCAGGGCCACTCCTACAATGAGCAGTTCTTC. Amino acid sequence: CSVAQGHSYNEQFF.

The J gene is TRBJ1-3, the V gene TRBV4-2; maybe TRBD1 (5 bases). This CDR3 is built from 16 residues. Germline CDR1 LGHNA, CDR2 YNFKEQ. The V gene lost 1 base and the J gene lost 2 bases, with 12 bases spanning the gap. The CDR3 DNA follows: TGTGCCAGCAGCCAAGCCGAAGGGGCGGCTGGAAACACCATATATTTT. It is translated as CASSQAEGAAGNTIYF.

V gene TRBV9 combines with J gene TRBJ2-5; 7 bases match TRBD1. CDR1 and CDR2 from the germline V gene are SGDLS and YYNGEE. V was clipped by 4 bases and J by 4 bases; unmatched bases: 4. This CDR3 contains 13 residues. The CDR3 DNA reads TGTGCCAGCAGCCGAACAGGGGTAGAGACCCAGTACTTC. This codes for CASSRTGVETQYF.

This clone was seen a few times. This rearrangement joins TRBV5-6 to TRBJ1-2; maybe TRBD1 (6 bases). Germline V gene lookup returns CDR1 SGHDT and CDR2 YYEEEE. The CDR3 runs to 13 residues. V was clipped by 4 bases and J by 3 bases, with 10 bases between them. The CDR3 loop reads CASSRDMDYGYTF. The CDR3 DNA reads TGTGCCAGCAGCCGGGACATGGACTATGGCTACACCTTC.

The chain is built from TRBV29-1 and TRBJ1-1, with unresolved D. The CDR3 loop spans 14 amino acids. Germline CDR1 and CDR2: SQVTM and ANQGSEA. V lost 3 bases, J lost 2 bases, and 13 bases lay in between. The CDR3 DNA is TGCAGCGTTGATTATGAGGCTCGAAACACTGAAGCTTTCTTT. This translates into CSVDYEARNTEAFF.

V and J are TRBV7-9 and TRBJ2-2; no definite D call. V was pared by 3 bases and J by 2 bases, with 7 bases between. The CDR3 totals 14 residues. In germline, CDR1 is SEHNR, CDR2 FQNEAQ (reference sequence). The CDR3 DNA reads as TGTGCCAGCAGCTTTCGTTCTAACACCGGGGAGCTGTTTTTT. Protein product: CASSFRSNTGELFF.

The gene calls are TRBV6-1 and TRBJ1-2, with TRBD1 as a possible D gene (5 bases). The CDR3 has 14 amino acids. V lost 3 bases and J lost 6, with 14 bases in between. CDR1 MNHNS and CDR2 SASEGT come from the germline V gene. The CDR3 bases are TGTGCCAGCAGTGAGGTTGGGGGGGTTGATGGCTACACCTTC. Translated, it gives CASSEVGGVDGYTF.

This clone was observed a handful of times. At one end the junction does not follow the germline gene, possibly because of a read error. The rearrangement joins TRBV29-1 to TRBJ2-2; D gene ambiguous. Germline V CDR1 and CDR2: SQVTM, ANQGSEA. The CDR3 sequence is 11 residues long. Written as DNA, the CDR3 is TGCAGCGTTGGGAACCCCGGGGAGCTGTTTTTT. It encodes CSVGNPGELFF.

About this clone: At one end the junction does not follow the germline gene, possibly because of a read error. This chain uses TRBV2 with TRBJ2-7; 7 nucleotides agree with TRBD2. Germline values: CDR1 SNHLY, CDR2 FYNNEI. The CDR3 contains 10 residues. CDR3 DNA sequence: TGTGCCAGCAGGGCCGGGACTACGTTCTTC. Translating it yields CASRAGTTFF.

This clone showed up just a few times. The rearrangement links TRBV30 to TRBJ2-1; 8 nucleotides line up with TRBD1. The length of the CDR3 is 13 residues. V trimming: 6 bases; J trimming: 2 bases; junction bases outside the gene matches: 3. Germline CDR1 reads GTSNPN; CDR2 reads SVGIG (reference sequence). The CDR3 here is CACGQGAYNEQFF. The CDR3 nucleotides are TGTGCCTGCGGACAGGGAGCCTACAATGAGCAGTTCTTC.

The sample holds a few counts of this clone. The V call is TRBV29-1, the J call TRBJ1-1, with a possible D match to TRBD1 (5 bases). The V end was cut by 2 bases, the J end by 5 bases, with 15 bases between. CDR3 length equals 14 residues. The germline V gene has CDR1 SQVTM and CDR2 ANQGSEA. CDR3 nucleotides: TGCAGCGTTGAACAGGGAGGTGTCGGGACTGAAGCTTTCTTT. Translated, it gives CSVEQGGVGTEAFF.

This clone was recorded a few times. This sequence joins TRBV23-1 and TRBJ2-7; no clear D. TRBV23-1 is an open reading frame, and its role is uncertain. V dropped 2 bases and J dropped 3 bases, with 8 bases sitting between them. The CDR3 consists of 13 residues. The CDR3 DNA reads as TGCGCCAGCAGTCAACCGCAGCGCTACGAGCAGTACTTC. Translated: CASSQPQRYEQYF.

The CDR3, as DNA: TGTGCCAGTAGTATACAGGGTGACACTGAAGCTTTCTTT. Translation: CASSIQGDTEAFF. The V and J genes are TRBV19 and TRBJ1-1; D is perhaps TRBD1 (5 bases). This CDR3 region has 13 residues. V lost 2 bases to trimming and J lost 3 bases, with 7 bases between them. Per the germline V gene, CDR1 is LNHDA and CDR2 is SQIVND (reference sequence).

The chain recombines TRBV29-1 with TRBJ2-7; D may be TRBD1 (6 bases). This CDR3 spans 14 amino acids. V was pared by 5 bases and J by 5 bases, with 19 bases between. The germline V gene has CDR1 SQVTM and CDR2 ANQGSEA. CDR3 DNA sequence: TGCAGCGTTACCTATCAGCAGGGGAGAAACGAGCAGTACTTC. Translation gives CSVTYQQGRNEQYF.

The J gene is TRBJ2-6, the V gene TRBV11-2; D perhaps matches TRBD1 (5 bases). CDR3 length: 16 amino acids. Germline CDR1 reads SGHAT; CDR2 reads FQNNGV. V was shortened by 3 bases and J by 0 bases, with 9 bases between the two germline ends. The CDR3 here is CASSFPGNSGANVLTF. CDR3 in DNA: TGTGCCAGCAGCTTTCCAGGGAACTCTGGGGCCAACGTCCTGACTTTC.

This clone turned up a few times. J is TRBJ1-5 and V is TRBV12-5, with D unclear. Germline V gives CDR1 LGHNT, CDR2 FRNRAP. The CDR3 is 13 residues long. Trimming took 1 base from V and 6 from J, leaving 7 bases between them. CDR3 sequence (DNA): TGTGCTAGTGGTTTGGAACCTGGTCAGCCCCAGCATTTT. Amino acids: CASGLEPGQPQHF.

Only a few counts were recorded for this clone. J is TRBJ2-4 and V is TRBV2; 8 positions match TRBD2. The trim removed 4 bases at V and 0 bases at J, leaving 5 bases unmatched. Germline V gene lookup returns CDR1 SNHLY and CDR2 FYNNEI. This CDR3 has 16 amino acids. The CDR3 reads CASSVVAGGAKNIQYF. The CDR3 DNA follows: TGTGCCAGCAGTGTGGTGGCGGGGGGAGCCAAAAACATTCAGTACTTC. Complete variable domain (other parts from reference TRBV2 and TRBJ2-4): EPEVTQTPSHQVTQMGQEVILRCVPISNHLYFYWYRQILGQKVEFLVSFYNNEISEKSEIFDDQFSVERPDGSNFTLKIRSTKLEDSAMYFCASSVVAGGAKNIQYFGAGTRLSVL.

This chain connects TRBV30 to TRBJ1-6; D remains unclear. This CDR3 is built from 15 residues. The germline V and J ends were trimmed by 8 bases and 0 bases, with 14 bases remaining between them. Germline loops: CDR1 GTSNPN, CDR2 SVGIG (reference sequence). This chain's CDR3 is CAGKPGSSYNSPLHF. As DNA, the CDR3 is TGTGCCGGGAAACCCGGGAGCTCCTATAATTCACCCCTCCACTTT.

This clone was seen only a few times. The chain couples TRBV21-1 to TRBJ1-5. TRBV21-1 is tagged as a pseudogene. The CDR3 length is 15 residues. The CDR3 reads CASSKGRDCNQPQHF. In nucleotides, the CDR3 is TGTGCCAGCAGCAAAGGAAGGGACTGCAATCAGCCCCAGCATTTT.

This clone was seen a handful of times. The J gene is TRBJ1-6, the V gene TRBV14; perhaps TRBD1 as D (6 bases). The V gene lost 5 bases and the J gene lost 9 bases, with 11 bases spanning the gap. Germline values: CDR1 SGHDN, CDR2 FVKESK. This CDR3 has 13 amino acids. The CDR3, as DNA: TGTGCCAGCAGCTCCCAGACAGGTTCACCCCTCCACTTT. Amino acids: CASSSQTGSPLHF.

The chain carries TRBV5-1 and TRBJ2-5, with D unresolved. V was trimmed by 4 bases and J by 2 bases, leaving 15 bases between them. Germline loops: CDR1 SGHRS, CDR2 YFSETQ. The CDR3 covers 15 residues. CDR3 DNA: TGCGCCAGCAGCCCTAATACAGCGAATCAAGAGACCCAGTACTTC. Amino acid sequence: CASSPNTANQETQYF.

This chain links TRBV2 with TRBJ1-3, with 7 bases fitting TRBD1. V dropped 3 bases and J dropped 7; count of bases not matched to a gene: 6. The germline gives CDR1 SNHLY, CDR2 FYNNEI. The CDR3 spans 14 residues. The CDR3 region is CASSDGQGVNTIYF. DNA for the CDR3: TGTGCCAGCAGTGATGGGCAGGGGGTGAACACCATATATTTT.

The chain couples TRBV6-5 to TRBJ1-2, with a tentative D call TRBD1 (6 bases). The length of the CDR3 is 14 residues. V was trimmed by 2 bases and J by 5 bases, leaving 12 bases between them. The germline V gene encodes CDR1 MNHEY and CDR2 SVGAGI. The CDR3 sequence is CASSYGGRGYGYTF. In nucleotides, the CDR3 is TGTGCCAGCAGTTACGGGGGCAGGGGATATGGCTACACCTTC.

The genes are TRBV5-6 and TRBJ2-3; D call uncertain. Germline CDR1 and CDR2: SGHDT and YYEEEE. V shed 8 bases and J shed 1 base, with 8 bases lying between them. The CDR3 is 12 amino acids. CDR3 bases: TGTGCCAGTTCCCGGGGCACAGATACGCAGTATTTT. Protein sequence: CASSRGTDTQYF. The complete variable domain, with remaining parts taken from reference TRBV5-6 and TRBJ2-3, reads DAGVTQSPTHLIKTRGQQVTLRCSPKSGHDTVSWYQQALGQGPQFIFQYYEEEERQRGNFPDRFSGHQFPNYSSELNVNALLLGDSALYLCASSRGTDTQYFGPGTRLTVL.

The V gene is TRBV5-1, the J gene TRBJ2-7; no reliable D call. The V end lost 0 bases, the J end lost 0 bases, and 13 bases lay between the germline ends. The CDR3 loop spans 16 amino acids. The germline V gene has CDR1 SGHRS and CDR2 YFSETQ. CDR3 residues: CASSLDSSSVSYEQYF. CDR3 DNA sequence: TGCGCCAGCAGCTTGGATAGTAGCTCAGTCTCCTACGAGCAGTACTTC. Complete variable domain (other parts from reference TRBV5-1 and TRBJ2-7): KAGVTQTPRYLIKTRGQQVTLSCSPISGHRSVSWYQQTPGQGLQFLFEYFSETQRNKGNFPGRFSGRQFSNSRSEMNVSTLELGDSALYLCASSLDSSSVSYEQYFGPGTRLTVT.

V usage is TRBV7-9 and J usage is TRBJ2-7; 7 nucleotides agree with TRBD1. Germline V gives CDR1 SEHNR, CDR2 FQNEAQ (reference sequence). The CDR3 has 14 amino acids. Trimming removed 3 bases from V and 3 bases from J; junction bases left unmatched: 5. CDR3 sequence: CASSFGQGVYEQYF. The CDR3 region has the DNA TGTGCCAGCAGCTTCGGTCAGGGGGTCTACGAGCAGTACTTC.

The CDR3: CSVARSLNTEAFF. The DNA for the CDR3 is TGCAGCGTCGCGAGGAGCTTGAACACTGAAGCTTTCTTT. This rearrangement joins TRBV29-1 to TRBJ1-1; D gene unclear. Germline loops: CDR1 SQVTM, CDR2 ANQGSEA. The CDR3 sequence is 13 residues long. V was cut by 6 bases and J by 0 bases, with 11 bases left in between. Drawing the rest from reference TRBV29-1 and TRBJ1-1, the complete variable domain is SAVISQKPSRDICQRGTSLTIQCQVDSQVTMMFWYRQQPGQSLTLIATANQGSEATYESGFVIDKFPISRPNLTFSTLTVSNMSPEDSSIYLCSVARSLNTEAFFGQGTRLTVV.

V and J are TRBV7-9 and TRBJ2-3; 8 bases fit TRBD2. This CDR3 has 14 amino acids. J gave up 2 bases and V 6 bases, and 4 bases lay outside the gene matches. The V gene's germline CDR1 is SEHNR and CDR2 FQNEAQ (reference sequence). The chain's CDR3 is CASSPRGVTDTQYF. CDR3 DNA sequence: TGTGCCAGCAGTCCGCGGGGGGTCACAGATACGCAGTATTTT.

This clone showed up just once. The V and J genes are TRBV20-1 and TRBJ1-1, with 7 bases fitting TRBD1. The germline CDR1 and CDR2 sequences are DFQATT and SNEGSKA (reference sequence). There are 11 residues in the CDR3. Trimming removed 3 bases from V and 6 bases from J; junction bases left unmatched: 1. This CDR3 is CSASQGAEAFF. The CDR3 DNA is TGCAGTGCTAGCCAGGGGGCTGAAGCTTTCTTT.